One and the same sample provided the 28 T cell receptor beta chains below, sequenced in a study of T cells after yellow fever vaccination. TCRdb used MiXCR to reprocess the 5' RACE reads, holding one entry per CDR3 protein. The sample has approximately 510,000 distinct CDR3 sequences, just over 20% seen once. Sequenced material: PBMCs, taken roughly 20 days after the first yellow fever vaccination. These receptors all stem from a man aged 18 to 30 who received the YFV17D yellow fever vaccine.

J is TRBJ2-1 and V is TRBV6-2 or TRBV6-3; 8 nucleotides match TRBD2. V lost 0 bases to trimming and J lost 10 bases; unmatched junction nucleotides: 5. CDR3 length: 14 amino acids. Germline loops: CDR1 MNHEY, CDR2 SVGEGT. For the CDR3, the DNA is TGTGCCAGCAGTTACTCCGGGACTAGTCTGGAGCAGTTCTTC. Encoded protein: CASSYSGTSLEQFF.

This clonotype was counted only a few times. The chain is built from TRBV6-5 and TRBJ2-7; D is unresolved. Germline V gene sequence: CDR1 MNHEY, CDR2 SVGAGI. V was trimmed by 2 bases and J by 2 bases, leaving 10 bases between them. The CDR3 is 14 residues long. This chain's CDR3 is CASSYGPGTYEQYV. The CDR3 DNA reads as TGTGCCAGCAGTTACGGTCCAGGAACCTACGAGCAGTACGTC.

The table lists this clonotype with a few counts. The V and J genes are TRBV9 and TRBJ1-5, with a tentative D call TRBD1 (5 bases). V was pared by 3 bases and J by 6 bases, with 13 bases between. CDR1 and CDR2 (germline): SGDLS, YYNGEE. The CDR3 extends over 14 amino acids. In DNA form, the CDR3 reads TGTGCCAGCAGCGAGGACCTGGGGCCTCAGCCCCAGCATTTT. Translation gives CASSEDLGPQPQHF.

The J gene is TRBJ2-5, the V gene TRBV7-2, with D perhaps given as TRBD1 or TRBD2 (6 bases each). The V end lost 10 bases, the J end lost 3 bases, and 12 bases lay between the germline ends. Germline V gene data show CDR1 as SGHTA and CDR2 as FQGNSA. The CDR3 covers 12 residues. The chain's CDR3 is CATRRGEETQYF. The CDR3 DNA follows: TGTGCCACCCGGAGGGGGGAAGAGACCCAGTACTTC.

This chain joins TRBV5-1 and TRBJ2-3; maybe TRBD2 (5 bases). Trimming left V 7 bases short and J 3 bases short, with 9 bases between. CDR1 and CDR2 (germline): SGHRS, YFSETQ. The CDR3 has 12 residues. The chain's CDR3 is CASFTRTDTQYF. Here the CDR3 DNA reads TGCGCCAGCTTCACTAGGACAGATACGCAGTATTTT.

The chain combines TRBV18 with TRBJ2-1; D is possibly TRBD2 (5 bases). Germline V CDR1 and CDR2: KGHSH, LQKENI. The CDR3 runs to 13 residues. Trimming removed 5 bases at V and 9 bases at J, with 14 bases between. The CDR3 DNA reads TGTGCCAGCTCAGCCACTAGAAGCAGTGAGCAGTTCTTC. Its translation is CASSATRSSEQFF.

This clonotype was seen a handful of times. The chain couples TRBV12-3 or TRBV12-4 to TRBJ2-5; D not resolved. Trimming stripped 2 bases from V and 5 bases from J, with 9 bases between. This CDR3 is 13 amino acids long. As DNA, the CDR3 is TGTGCCAGCAGTTTATGGGCAGGCGAGACCCAGTACTTC. It translates to CASSLWAGETQYF.

This clonotype appeared many times. V is TRBV10-3 and J is TRBJ2-1; TRBD2 matches 11 bases. CDR3 length: 16 amino acids. Per germline, CDR1 ENHRY and CDR2 SYGVKD. V dropped 3 bases and J dropped 7; count of bases not matched to a gene: 8. Written as DNA, the CDR3 is TGTGCCATCAGTGATTTTAGCGGGGGGGCCCGAAATGAGCAGTTCTTC. This gives the protein CAISDFSGGARNEQFF.

The chain couples TRBV3-1 to TRBJ2-4; D might be TRBD1 (5 bases). V was trimmed by 5 bases and J by 6 bases, leaving 14 bases between them. From germline, CDR1 is LGHDT and CDR2 YNNKEL (reference sequence). The length of the CDR3 is 14 residues. The CDR3, as DNA: TGTGCCAGCAGCATCCGACAGAGAAGAAACATTCAGTACTTC. It specifies CASSIRQRRNIQYF.

This CDR3 is CASRQGQGGYTF. The CDR3, as DNA: TGCGCCAGCAGGCAGGGACAGGGGGGCTACACCTTC. The chain couples TRBV4-1 to TRBJ1-2, with TRBD1 matching over 10 bases. The V segment lost 6 bases and the J segment 8 bases; nucleotides outside the gene matches: 3. CDR3 size: 12 residues. Germline V gives CDR1 MGHRA, CDR2 YSYEKL.

The rearrangement uses TRBV4-3 and TRBJ2-5, with 9 bases lining up with TRBD2. The germline V gene has CDR1 LGHNA and CDR2 YSLEER. The length of the CDR3 is 16 residues. J gave up 1 base and V 3 bases, and 6 bases lay outside the gene matches. The CDR3 bases are TGCGCCAGCAGCCAGGGAGGCGGGGGGGTCCAAGAGACCCAGTACTTC. Translated: CASSQGGGGVQETQYF.

This chain uses TRBV6-1 with TRBJ1-4; 9 nucleotides agree with TRBD1. V trimming: 6 bases; J trimming: 12 bases; junction bases outside the gene matches: 11. The CDR3 length is 14 residues. Looked up from germline, CDR1 is MNHNS and CDR2 is SASEGT. The CDR3 coding sequence is TGTGCCAGCAGCCTACAGGGGGCCTGGGGGGAACTGTTTTTT. Its translation: CASSLQGAWGELFF.

The genes are TRBV10-3 and TRBJ1-1, with D possibly matching TRBD1 (6 bases). The CDR3 has 13 amino acids. Trimming cost V 7 bases and J 0 bases, with 9 bases left between them. The germline V gene has CDR1 ENHRY and CDR2 SYGVKD. CDR3 DNA: TGTGCCATCACCGGGGGCTTGAACACTGAAGCTTTCTTT. Its protein is CAITGGLNTEAFF.

The chain joins TRBV4-1 to TRBJ1-4; 12 bases agree with TRBD1. The J segment lost 8 bases and the V segment lost 0 bases, leaving 10 bases of the junction unmatched. CDR1 is MGHRA and CDR2 is YSYEKL in the germline V gene. This CDR3 comprises 18 residues. CDR3 DNA: TGCGCCAGCAGCCAAGATCGGCAGGGACAGGGGGCAAAGGAAAAACTGTTTTTT. Protein product: CASSQDRQGQGAKEKLFF.

The V and J genes are TRBV4-3 and TRBJ2-2, with 8 bases that match TRBD2. The CDR3 runs to 14 residues. Germline values: CDR1 LGHNA, CDR2 YSLEER. Losses at the gene ends were 10 bases for V and 0 bases for J; bases not matched to a gene: 4. CDR3 residues: CATGRGANTGELFF. Here the CDR3 DNA reads TGCGCCACTGGGCGGGGGGCGAACACCGGGGAGCTGTTTTTT.

V is TRBV29-1 and J is TRBJ2-3, with 9 bases lining up with TRBD2. J lost 2 bases, V lost 7 bases, and 1 base had no gene match. CDR3 size: 12 residues. Germline CDR1 SQVTM, CDR2 ANQGSEA. Here the CDR3 reads CSGLADTDTQYF. CDR3 nucleotide sequence: TGCAGCGGACTAGCGGACACAGATACGCAGTATTTT.

The chain links TRBV3-1 to TRBJ1-6; D remains unclear. Looked up from germline, CDR1 is LGHDT and CDR2 is YNNKEL (reference sequence). The CDR3 is 16 amino acids. Trimming stripped 2 bases from V and 9 bases from J, with 17 bases between. The CDR3 DNA sequence: TGTGCCAGCAGCCAAAGTCCGACGGGAAGCGGTTCACCCCTCCACTTT. Its protein is CASSQSPTGSGSPLHF.

Only a few counts were recorded for this clonotype. The rearrangement uses TRBV25-1 and TRBJ2-3; 8 bases agree with TRBD1. The junction had 9 bases not matched to a gene; V was cut back by 4 bases and J by 6 bases. The CDR3 loop spans 15 amino acids. CDR1 is MGHDK, CDR2 SYGVNS, per germline. In nucleotides, the CDR3 is TGTGCCAGCAGTGTCCTGGGCAGGGGGCTGGATACGCAGTATTTT. The encoded protein is CASSVLGRGLDTQYF.

The V gene is TRBV6-1, the J gene TRBJ2-1; D may be TRBD1 or TRBD2 (5 bases each). The CDR3 consists of 14 residues. Germline values: CDR1 MNHNS, CDR2 SASEGT. V lost 4 bases and J 7 bases, leaving 14 bases between the germline ends. The CDR3 DNA reads TGTGCCAGCAGTGGGGGACGGGGTTTGAATGAGCAGTTCTTC. Encoded protein: CASSGGRGLNEQFF.

The CDR3 coding sequence is TGTGCCAGCAGCCAAGGGGGAGACGGTTACAATTCACCCCTCCACTTT. It yields the protein CASSQGGDGYNSPLHF. The V gene is TRBV3-1, the J gene TRBJ1-6; D is undetermined. CDR3 size: 16 residues. V lost 1 base to trimming and J lost 7 bases, with 14 bases between them. CDR1 LGHDT and CDR2 YNNKEL come from the germline V gene (reference sequence).

This clonotype was found many times. The J gene is TRBJ1-4, the V gene TRBV3-1, with 7 bases fitting TRBD1. CDR3 length equals 14 residues. Germline V gene lookup returns CDR1 LGHDT and CDR2 YNNKEL (reference sequence). The junction had 8 bases not matched to a gene; V was cut back by 5 bases and J by 8 bases. The CDR3 nucleotides read TGTGCCAGCAGCTTGACAGGGTACTACGAAAAACTGTTTTTT. This translates into CASSLTGYYEKLFF. The whole variable domain, remainder taken from reference TRBV3-1 and TRBJ1-4, is DTAVSQTPKYLVTQMGNDKSIKCEQNLGHDTMYWYKQDSKKFLKIMFSYNNKELIINETVPNRFSPKSPDKAHLNLHINSLELGDSAVYFCASSLTGYYEKLFFGSGTQLSVL.

The chain has TRBV4-3 and TRBJ2-1; the match to TRBD2 covers 8 bases. CDR1 is LGHNA, CDR2 YSLEER, per germline. The CDR3 consists of 16 residues. Trimming cost V 0 bases and J 7 bases; bases outside gene matches: 8. CDR3 sequence (DNA): TGCGCCAGCAGCCAAGAGGGTGGGACTAGACCTAATGAGCAGTTCTTC. Its translation is CASSQEGGTRPNEQFF.

There are a few counts of this clonotype. This rearrangement joins TRBV19 to TRBJ2-3; D may be TRBD1 (6 bases). V lost 10 bases and J lost 4, with 18 bases in between. There are 14 residues in the CDR3. CDR1 and CDR2 (germline): LNHDA, SQIVND (reference sequence). The CDR3 sequence: CATRTVSGSDTQYF. The CDR3 DNA follows: TGTGCCACCCGGACAGTTTCCGGGTCAGATACGCAGTATTTT.

The rearrangement links TRBV24-1 to TRBJ1-1; possible D gene TRBD1, 5 bases. The CDR3 totals 13 residues. CDR1 KGHDR and CDR2 SFDVKD come from the germline V gene. Trimming shortened V by 3 bases and J by 1 base, and 5 bases separated the two germline ends. CDR3 protein: CATSDGGNTEAFF. CDR3 in DNA: TGTGCCACCAGTGATGGGGGGAACACTGAAGCTTTCTTT.

This clonotype was detected a few times. The chain carries TRBV9 and TRBJ2-7; D is undetermined. CDR3 length: 10 amino acids. Germline lookup yields CDR1 SGDLS and CDR2 YYNGEE. The V end lost 4 bases, the J end lost 3 bases, and 2 bases lay between the germline ends. The CDR3 sequence: CASSIYEQYV. DNA of the CDR3: TGTGCCAGCAGCATCTACGAGCAGTACGTC.

The chain has TRBV2 and TRBJ2-7; unclear D gene. CDR3 size: 14 residues. V lost 0 bases and J lost 0, with 6 bases in between. Germline lookup yields CDR1 SNHLY and CDR2 FYNNEI. Here the CDR3 DNA reads TGTGCCAGCAGTGAAGCCGTTAGCTCCTACGAGCAGTACTTC. It encodes CASSEAVSSYEQYF.

The J gene is TRBJ1-2, the V gene TRBV4-1; the D is unclear. Germline values: CDR1 MGHRA, CDR2 YSYEKL. The CDR3 totals 12 residues. With 1 base removed from V and 13 bases from J, the gap between germline ends came to 13 bases. The CDR3 protein is CASSQGLRVRTF. CDR3 nucleotide sequence: TGCGCCAGCAGCCAAGGTCTTAGGGTCCGCACCTTC.

V is TRBV27 and J is TRBJ1-3, with D tentatively TRBD1 (6 bases). V was shortened by 5 bases and J by 4 bases, with 9 bases between the two germline ends. CDR1 is MNHEY, CDR2 SMNVEV, per germline (reference sequence). The CDR3 totals 13 residues. This CDR3 is CASSKGQGNTIYF. The CDR3 nucleotides read TGTGCCAGCAGTAAAGGACAGGGAAACACCATATATTTT.